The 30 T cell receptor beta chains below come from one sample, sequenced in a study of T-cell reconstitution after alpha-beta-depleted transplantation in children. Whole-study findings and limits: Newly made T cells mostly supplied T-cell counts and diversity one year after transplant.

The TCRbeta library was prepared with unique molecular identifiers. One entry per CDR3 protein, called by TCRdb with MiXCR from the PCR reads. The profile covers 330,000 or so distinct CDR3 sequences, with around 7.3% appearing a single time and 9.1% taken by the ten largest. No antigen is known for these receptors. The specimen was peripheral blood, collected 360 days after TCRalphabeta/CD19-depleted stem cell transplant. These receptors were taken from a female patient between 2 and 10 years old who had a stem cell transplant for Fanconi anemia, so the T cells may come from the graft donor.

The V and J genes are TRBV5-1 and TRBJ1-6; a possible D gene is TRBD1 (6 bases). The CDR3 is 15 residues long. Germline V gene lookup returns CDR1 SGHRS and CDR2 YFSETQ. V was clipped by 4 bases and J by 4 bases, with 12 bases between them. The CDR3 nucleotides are TGCGCCAGCAGCGCGGACAGCCTTTATAATTCACCCCTCCACTTT. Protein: CASSADSLYNSPLHF.

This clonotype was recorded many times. The CDR3 reads CASSSGLAGLHEQYF. In DNA form, the CDR3 reads TGCGCCAGCAGCTCGGGACTAGCGGGGCTCCACGAGCAGTACTTC. V gene TRBV5-1 combines with J gene TRBJ2-7; TRBD2 aligns across 13 bases. The V and J ends lost 3 bases and 5 bases, in that order; junction bases with no gene match: 5. This CDR3 spans 15 amino acids. Looked up from germline, CDR1 is SGHRS and CDR2 is YFSETQ. Looking up the rest from reference TRBV5-1 and TRBJ2-7 gives the full variable domain: KAGVTQTPRYLIKTRGQQVTLSCSPISGHRSVSWYQQTPGQGLQFLFEYFSETQRNKGNFPGRFSGRQFSNSRSEMNVSTLELGDSALYLCASSSGLAGLHEQYFGPGTRLTVT.

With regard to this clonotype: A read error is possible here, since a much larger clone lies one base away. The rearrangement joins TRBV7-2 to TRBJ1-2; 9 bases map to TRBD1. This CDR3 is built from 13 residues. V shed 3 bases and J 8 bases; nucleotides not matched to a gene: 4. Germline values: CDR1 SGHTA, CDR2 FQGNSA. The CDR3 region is CASSFGQGIGYTF. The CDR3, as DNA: TGTGCCAGCAGCTTCGGACAGGGGATCGGCTACACCTTC.

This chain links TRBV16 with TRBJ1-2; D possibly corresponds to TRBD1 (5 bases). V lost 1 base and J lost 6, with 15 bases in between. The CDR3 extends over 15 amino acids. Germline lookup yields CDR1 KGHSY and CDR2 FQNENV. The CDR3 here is CASSQFYSLGDGYTF. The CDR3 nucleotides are TGTGCCAGCAGCCAATTCTACTCCCTAGGGGATGGCTACACCTTC.

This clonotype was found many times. The CDR3 DNA reads as TGTGCCATCAGCCCGGACAGGGGGAACACTGAAGCTTTCTTT. It translates to CAISPDRGNTEAFF. The genes are TRBV10-3 and TRBJ1-1, with 9 bases aligning to TRBD1. The CDR3 loop spans 14 amino acids. CDR1 is ENHRY, CDR2 SYGVKD, per germline. V lost 6 bases to trimming and J lost 1 base; unmatched junction nucleotides: 3.

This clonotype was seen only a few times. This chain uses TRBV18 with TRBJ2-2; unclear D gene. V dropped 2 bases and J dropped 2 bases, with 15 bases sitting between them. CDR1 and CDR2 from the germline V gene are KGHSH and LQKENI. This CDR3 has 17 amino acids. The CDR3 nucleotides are TGTGCCAGCTCACCAACTCTCCCCCTGCCTAACACCGGGGAGCTGTTTTTT. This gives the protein CASSPTLPLPNTGELFF.

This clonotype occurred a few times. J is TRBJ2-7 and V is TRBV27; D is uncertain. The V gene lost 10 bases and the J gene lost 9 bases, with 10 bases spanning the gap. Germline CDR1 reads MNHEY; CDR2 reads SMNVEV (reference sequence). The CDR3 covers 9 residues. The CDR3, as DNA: TGTGCCACCTCCTTTTTGCAGTACTTC. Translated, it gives CATSFLQYF.

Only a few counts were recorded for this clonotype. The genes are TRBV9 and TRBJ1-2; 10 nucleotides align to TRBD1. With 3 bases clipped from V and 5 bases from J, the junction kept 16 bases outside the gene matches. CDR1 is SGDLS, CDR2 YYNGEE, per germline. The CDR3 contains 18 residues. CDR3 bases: TGTGCCAGCAGCGGGTCCCTCTTACCGGGACAGGGGACGTATGGCTACACCTTC. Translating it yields CASSGSLLPGQGTYGYTF.

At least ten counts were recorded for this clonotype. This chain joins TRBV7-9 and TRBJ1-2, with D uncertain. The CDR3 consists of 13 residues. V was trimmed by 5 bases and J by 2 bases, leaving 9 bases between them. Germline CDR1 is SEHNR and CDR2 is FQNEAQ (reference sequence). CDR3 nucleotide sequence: TGTGCCAGCAGCCAGGACGGAAACTATGGCTACACCTTC. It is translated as CASSQDGNYGYTF.

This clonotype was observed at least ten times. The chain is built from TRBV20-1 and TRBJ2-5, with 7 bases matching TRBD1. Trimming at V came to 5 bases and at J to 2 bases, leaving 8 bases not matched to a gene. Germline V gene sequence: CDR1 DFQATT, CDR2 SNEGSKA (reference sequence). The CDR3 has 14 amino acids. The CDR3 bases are TGCAGTGCTCCGGCGACAGGGATACAAGAGACCCAGTACTTC. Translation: CSAPATGIQETQYF.

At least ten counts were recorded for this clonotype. The CDR3 sequence: CASSFGQSTIQYF. In DNA, the CDR3 is TGTGCCAGCAGCTTCGGACAGTCCACCATTCAGTACTTC. The J gene is TRBJ2-4, the V gene TRBV14; D perhaps matches TRBD1 (6 bases). The CDR3 consists of 13 residues. CDR1 and CDR2 (germline): SGHDN, FVKESK. V was cut by 5 bases and J by 9 bases, with 14 bases left in between.

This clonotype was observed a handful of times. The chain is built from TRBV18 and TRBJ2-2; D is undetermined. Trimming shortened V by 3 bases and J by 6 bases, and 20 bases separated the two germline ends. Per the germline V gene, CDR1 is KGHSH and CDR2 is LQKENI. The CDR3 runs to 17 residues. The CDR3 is CASSPSKANIGSGELFF. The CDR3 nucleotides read TGTGCCAGCTCACCGTCGAAGGCGAACATCGGTTCCGGGGAGCTGTTTTTT.

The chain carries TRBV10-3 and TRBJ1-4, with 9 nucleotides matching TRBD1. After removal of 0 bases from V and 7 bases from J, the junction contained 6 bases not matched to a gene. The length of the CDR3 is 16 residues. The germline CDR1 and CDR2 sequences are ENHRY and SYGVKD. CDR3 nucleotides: TGTGCCATCAGTGAGTCGCGGGACAGGGTGGCTGAAAAACTGTTTTTT. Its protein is CAISESRDRVAEKLFF.

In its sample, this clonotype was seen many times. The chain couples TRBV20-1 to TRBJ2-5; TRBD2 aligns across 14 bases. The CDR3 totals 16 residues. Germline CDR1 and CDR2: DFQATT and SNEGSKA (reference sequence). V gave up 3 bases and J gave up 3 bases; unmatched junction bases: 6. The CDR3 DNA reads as TGCAGTGCTAGGGGGTTGGGACTAGCGGGGGAAGAGACCCAGTACTTC. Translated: CSARGLGLAGEETQYF.

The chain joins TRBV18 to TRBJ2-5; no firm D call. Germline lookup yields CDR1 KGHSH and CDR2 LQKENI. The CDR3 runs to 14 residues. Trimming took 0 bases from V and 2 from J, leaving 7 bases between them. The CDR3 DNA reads TGTGCCAGCTCACCACCCAACCCACAAGAGACCCAGTACTTC. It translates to CASSPPNPQETQYF.

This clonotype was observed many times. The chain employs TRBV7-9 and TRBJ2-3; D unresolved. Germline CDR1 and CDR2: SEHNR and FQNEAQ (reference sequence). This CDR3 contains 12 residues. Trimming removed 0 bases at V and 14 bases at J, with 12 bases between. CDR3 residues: CASSLAPDVRYF. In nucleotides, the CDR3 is TGTGCCAGCAGCTTAGCCCCGGACGTGAGGTATTTT.

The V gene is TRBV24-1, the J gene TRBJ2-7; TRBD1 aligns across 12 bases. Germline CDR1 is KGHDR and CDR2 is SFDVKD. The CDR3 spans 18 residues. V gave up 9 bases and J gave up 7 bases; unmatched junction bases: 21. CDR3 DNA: TGTGCCACCTCCTATATTGGGACAGGGGGCGCGGGGGGTTTAGAGCAGTACTTC. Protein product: CATSYIGTGGAGGLEQYF.

CDR3 DNA sequence: TGTGCCAGCAGCCTGATGGGAGAGCAGTACTTC. It encodes CASSLMGEQYF. V is TRBV11-2 and J is TRBJ2-7; no reliable D call. Trimming took off 5 bases at V and 7 bases at J, with 9 bases between the two ends. Germline CDR1 SGHAT, CDR2 FQNNGV. The CDR3 is 11 residues long.

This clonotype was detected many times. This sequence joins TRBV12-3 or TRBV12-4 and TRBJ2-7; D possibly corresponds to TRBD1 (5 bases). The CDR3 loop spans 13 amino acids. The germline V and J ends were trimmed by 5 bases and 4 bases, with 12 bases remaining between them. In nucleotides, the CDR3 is TGTGCCAGCAGTAAGACAGCACTGTACGAGCAGTACTTC. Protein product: CASSKTALYEQYF.

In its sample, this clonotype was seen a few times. CDR3 protein: CASSSDSPDGYTF. The CDR3 DNA reads as TGTGCCAGCAGCTCGGACAGTCCCGACGGCTACACCTTC. V and J are TRBV7-9 and TRBJ1-2; D might be TRBD1 (6 bases). Trimming removed 4 bases from V and 8 bases from J, with 14 bases in between. CDR1 and CDR2 (germline): SEHNR, FQNEAQ (reference sequence). The CDR3 covers 13 residues.

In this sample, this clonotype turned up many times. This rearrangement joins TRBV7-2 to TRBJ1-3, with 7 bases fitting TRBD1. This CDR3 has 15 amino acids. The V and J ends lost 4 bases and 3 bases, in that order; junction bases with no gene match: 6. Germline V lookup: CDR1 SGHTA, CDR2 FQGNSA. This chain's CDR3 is CASSSRTGVGNTIYF. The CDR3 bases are TGTGCCAGCAGCTCTCGAACAGGGGTTGGAAACACCATATATTTT.

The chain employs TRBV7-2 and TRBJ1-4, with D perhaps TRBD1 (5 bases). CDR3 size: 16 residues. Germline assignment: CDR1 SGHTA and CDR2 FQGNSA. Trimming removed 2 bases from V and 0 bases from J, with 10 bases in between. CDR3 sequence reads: CASSLWTIATNEKLFF. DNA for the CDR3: TGTGCCAGCAGCTTATGGACAATTGCAACTAATGAAAAACTGTTTTTT. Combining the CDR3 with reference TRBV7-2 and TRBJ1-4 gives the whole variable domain GAGVSQSPSNKVTEKGKDVELRCDPISGHTALYWYRQSLGQGLEFLIYFQGNSAPDKSGLPSDRFSAERTGGSVSTLTIQRTQQEDSAVYLCASSLWTIATNEKLFFGSGTQLSVL.

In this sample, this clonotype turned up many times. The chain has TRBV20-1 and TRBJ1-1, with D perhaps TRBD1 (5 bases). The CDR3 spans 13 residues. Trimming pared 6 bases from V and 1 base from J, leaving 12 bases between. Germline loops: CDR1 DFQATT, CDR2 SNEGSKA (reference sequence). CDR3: CSAPGTPNTEAFF. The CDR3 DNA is TGCAGTGCACCCGGGACTCCGAACACTGAAGCTTTCTTT.

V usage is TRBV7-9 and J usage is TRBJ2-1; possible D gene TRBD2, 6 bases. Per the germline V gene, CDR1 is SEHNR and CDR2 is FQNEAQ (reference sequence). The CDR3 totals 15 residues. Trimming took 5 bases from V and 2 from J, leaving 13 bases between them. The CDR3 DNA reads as TGTGCCAGCAGCCCCTGGCGGGGTCCCTACAATGAGCAGTTCTTC. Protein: CASSPWRGPYNEQFF.

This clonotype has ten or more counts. The DNA of the CDR3 is TGTGCCAGCAGTTTGGTCAGCACCGGGGAGCTGTTTTTT. Protein sequence: CASSLVSTGELFF. This sequence joins TRBV12-3 or TRBV12-4 and TRBJ2-2; D unresolved. The germline V and J ends were trimmed by 3 bases and 4 bases, with 6 bases remaining between them. This CDR3 comprises 13 residues.

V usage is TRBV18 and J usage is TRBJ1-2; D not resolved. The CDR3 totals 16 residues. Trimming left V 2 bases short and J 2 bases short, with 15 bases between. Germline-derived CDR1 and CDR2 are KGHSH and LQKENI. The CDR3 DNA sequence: TGTGCCAGCTCACCAACGGCGCAGGCCGGGAACTATGGCTACACCTTC. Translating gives CASSPTAQAGNYGYTF.

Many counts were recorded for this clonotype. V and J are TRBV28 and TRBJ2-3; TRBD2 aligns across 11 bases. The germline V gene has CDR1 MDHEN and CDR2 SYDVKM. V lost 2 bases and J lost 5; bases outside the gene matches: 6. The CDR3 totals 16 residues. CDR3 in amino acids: CASSLRSGRDVDTQYF. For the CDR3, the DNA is TGTGCCAGCAGTTTACGTAGCGGGAGGGATGTAGATACGCAGTATTTT.

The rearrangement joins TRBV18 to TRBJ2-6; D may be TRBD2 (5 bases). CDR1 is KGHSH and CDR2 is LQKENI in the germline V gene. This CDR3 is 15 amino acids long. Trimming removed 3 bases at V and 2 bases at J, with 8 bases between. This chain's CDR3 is CASSPFGAGANVLTF. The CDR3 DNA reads TGTGCCAGCTCACCGTTCGGGGCTGGGGCCAACGTCCTGACTTTC.

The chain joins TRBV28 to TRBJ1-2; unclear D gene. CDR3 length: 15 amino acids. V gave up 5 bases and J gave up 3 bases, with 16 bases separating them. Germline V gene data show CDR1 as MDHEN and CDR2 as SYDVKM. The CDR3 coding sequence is TGTGCCAGCAGTGTACCCGGATCCCCCTACTATGGCTACACCTTC. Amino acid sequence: CASSVPGSPYYGYTF.

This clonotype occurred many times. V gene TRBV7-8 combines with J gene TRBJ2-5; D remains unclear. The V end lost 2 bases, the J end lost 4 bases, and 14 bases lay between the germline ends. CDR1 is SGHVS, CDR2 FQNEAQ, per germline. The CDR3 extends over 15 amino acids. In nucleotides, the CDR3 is TGTGCCAGCAGCTTATGGAAAGCTAGTATAGAGACCCAGTACTTC. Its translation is CASSLWKASIETQYF.